Shown below are 27 T cell receptor beta chains from a single sample sequenced in a study of cytomegalovirus exposure and HLA in healthy donors. The primer mix had 60 Vbeta and 13 Jbeta primers. Profiling relied on immunoSEQ multiplex PCR, and the TCRdb table lists in-frame clones only, not all of them. The repertoire has roughly 250,000 clones, 80% to 90% of them found once; the top ten carry 2% to 2.5%. Sequencing was performed on PBMCs. These receptors originate from a woman between 40 and 50 years old in good health and CMV-seropositive.

J is TRBJ1-1 and V is TRBV6-6; tentative D call: TRBD1 (6 bases). Germline CDR1 and CDR2: MNHNY and SVGAGI (reference sequence). The CDR3 is made up of 13 amino acids. Trimming took off 5 bases at V and 4 bases at J, with 11 bases between the two ends. CDR3 residues: CASSIQGFTEAFF. CDR3 DNA: TGTGCCAGCAGTATACAGGGTTTCACTGAAGCTTTCTTT.

J is TRBJ1-5 and V is TRBV30, with 7 bases identical to TRBD1. J lost 5 bases, V lost 3 bases, and 10 bases had no gene match. This CDR3 contains 15 residues. Germline CDR1 GTSNPN, CDR2 SVGIG (reference sequence). The DNA for the CDR3 is TGTGCCTGGAGCCCCCCCGACAGGGTTGATCAGCCCCAGCATTTT. Its protein product is CAWSPPDRVDQPQHF.

The J gene is TRBJ2-2, the V gene TRBV7-9, with 7 bases identical to TRBD2. The germline V gene encodes CDR1 SEHNR and CDR2 FQNEAQ (reference sequence). The V segment lost 5 bases and the J segment 3 bases; nucleotides outside the gene matches: 6. The CDR3 has 15 residues. CDR3 residues: CASSRAGVHTGELFF. Written as DNA, the CDR3 is TGTGCCAGCAGCCGGGCGGGGGTACACACCGGGGAGCTGTTTTTT. The whole variable domain, remainder taken from reference TRBV7-9 and TRBJ2-2, is DTGVSQNPRHKITKRGQNVTFRCDPISEHNRLYWYRQTLGQGPEFLTYFQNEAQLEKSRLLSDRFSAERPKGSFSTLEIQRTEQGDSAMYLCASSRAGVHTGELFFGEGSRLTVL.

V and J are TRBV18 and TRBJ2-4; D may be TRBD2 (5 bases). V was pared by 6 bases and J by 6 bases, with 15 bases between. CDR1 and CDR2 (germline): KGHSH, LQKENI. This CDR3 region has 14 residues. CDR3 residues: CASSFEGGINIQYF. The CDR3 coding sequence is TGTGCCAGCTCCTTCGAGGGCGGAATAAACATTCAGTACTTC.

This sequence joins TRBV5-5 and TRBJ2-2, with TRBD1 as a possible D gene (6 bases). The V gene lost 4 bases and the J gene lost 2 bases, with 15 bases spanning the gap. CDR1 is SGHKS, CDR2 YYEKEE, per germline (reference sequence). The length of the CDR3 is 16 residues. The CDR3 region is CASSLAGTYNTGELFF. For the CDR3, the DNA is TGTGCCAGCAGCCTGGCTGGGACATATAACACCGGGGAGCTGTTTTTT.

The chain combines TRBV27 with TRBJ1-2; 10 bases map to TRBD1. V gave up 3 bases and J gave up 4 bases; unmatched junction bases: 8. The CDR3 loop spans 16 amino acids. Germline CDR1 reads MNHEY; CDR2 reads SMNVEV (reference sequence). The CDR3: CASSFQPGTGVYGYTF. The CDR3 nucleotides read TGTGCCAGCAGTTTTCAACCCGGGACAGGGGTCTATGGCTACACCTTC.

The sample holds one count of this clone. V is TRBV19 and J is TRBJ1-1, with D possibly matching TRBD1 (6 bases). Germline V CDR1 and CDR2: LNHDA, SQIVND (reference sequence). CDR3 length equals 14 residues. V lost 3 bases and J 5 bases, leaving 13 bases between the germline ends. CDR3 residues: CASSIQGGGTEAFF. CDR3 bases: TGTGCCAGTAGTATCCAAGGGGGTGGGACTGAAGCTTTCTTT.

Points on this clone: Other DNA sequences in the same sample also yield this CDR3. The rearrangement links TRBV6-1 to TRBJ2-7, with D tentatively TRBD2 (5 bases). This CDR3 is 13 amino acids long. Germline V gene data show CDR1 as MNHNS and CDR2 as SASEGT. The V gene lost 6 bases and the J gene lost 2 bases, with 11 bases spanning the gap. CDR3 region: CASSDRGAYEQYF. The CDR3 DNA is TGTGCCAGCAGCGACCGGGGTGCCTACGAGCAGTACTTC.

The CDR3 DNA is TGCACCAGCAGCCAAGGGAGTTCGGGAGCGCCAAGCTCCTACAATGAGCAGTTCTTC. Translation gives CTSSQGSSGAPSSYNEQFF. The chain employs TRBV1 and TRBJ2-1; the table gives TRBD2 as D, unverified against the DNA. TRBV1 is described as a pseudogene. The CDR3 spans 19 residues.

This clone has a handful of counts. The rearrangement links TRBV7-9 to TRBJ1-2, with TRBD1 identical over 7 bases. CDR1 SEHNR and CDR2 FQNEAQ come from the germline V gene (reference sequence). The CDR3 totals 12 residues. Trimming cost V 9 bases and J 8 bases; bases outside gene matches: 9. The CDR3 region has the DNA TGTGCCAGTAAAGGACAGGTCGACGGCTACACCTTC. This encodes CASKGQVDGYTF.

J is TRBJ2-7 and V is TRBV30; 10 bases line up with TRBD2. Losses at the gene ends were 4 bases for V and 6 bases for J; bases not matched to a gene: 3. Germline V gives CDR1 GTSNPN, CDR2 SVGIG (reference sequence). The CDR3 contains 12 residues. CDR3 DNA sequence: TGTGCCTGGACTAGCGGGAGAGGCGAGCAGTACTTC. Translating gives CAWTSGRGEQYF.

The V and J genes are TRBV12-5 and TRBJ2-7, with D possibly matching TRBD1 (6 bases). Germline V gives CDR1 LGHNT, CDR2 FRNRAP. The CDR3 consists of 15 residues. The ends were cut back, 7 bases at V and 1 base at J, with 17 bases in the middle. The CDR3 protein is CASAPGHSFSYEQYF. DNA of the CDR3: TGTGCTAGTGCCCCGGGACATTCGTTTTCCTACGAGCAGTACTTC.

The rearrangement links TRBV4-3 to TRBJ2-5; 10 nucleotides match TRBD2. CDR3 length: 17 amino acids. Trimming at V came to 2 bases and at J to 1 base, leaving 7 bases not matched to a gene. In germline, CDR1 is LGHNA, CDR2 YSLEER. This chain's CDR3 is CASSQQLAGGPQETQYF. CDR3 bases: TGCGCCAGCAGCCAACAGTTAGCGGGAGGCCCCCAAGAGACCCAGTACTTC.

The chain uses TRBV4-1 and TRBJ2-2; D is undetermined. Trimming left V 2 bases short and J 10 bases short, with 11 bases between. The CDR3 has 13 amino acids. The germline V gene has CDR1 MGHRA and CDR2 YSYEKL. The CDR3 is CASSQNFNEELFF. CDR3 DNA sequence: TGCGCCAGCAGCCAAAACTTTAATGAGGAGCTGTTTTTT.

The rearrangement uses TRBV6-5 and TRBJ1-4; D might be TRBD1 (5 bases). This CDR3 has 14 residues. The germline gives CDR1 MNHEY, CDR2 SVGAGI. Trimming pared 6 bases from V and 8 bases from J, leaving 16 bases between. The DNA of the CDR3 is TGTGCCAGCAGCGCCGGGACTGCAGGCGAAAAACTGTTTTTT. It translates to CASSAGTAGEKLFF.

The chain recombines TRBV6-1 with TRBJ2-5; D may be TRBD1 (5 bases). The better agreement between TRBJ2-7 and the DNA end casts doubt on the J call. The germline V gene encodes CDR1 MNHNS and CDR2 SASEGT. The CDR3 loop spans 15 amino acids. The DNA for the CDR3 is TGTGCCAGCAGTCTGGCCAGGGAAGGACCCTACGAGCAGTACTTC. This translates into CASSLAREGPYEQYF.

The table lists this clone with a count of one. This rearrangement joins TRBV28 to TRBJ1-1; 7 nucleotides match TRBD1. Germline V gives CDR1 MDHEN, CDR2 SYDVKM. The CDR3 loop spans 14 amino acids. The trim removed 2 bases at V and 6 bases at J, leaving 6 bases unmatched. The CDR3 sequence is CASSLIQGYSEAFF. CDR3 coding DNA: TGTGCCAGCAGTTTAATACAGGGGTATTCTGAAGCTTTCTTT. Full variable domain (rest looked up from reference TRBV28 and TRBJ1-1): DVKVTQSSRYLVKRTGEKVFLECVQDMDHENMFWYRQDPGLGLRLIYFSYDVKMKEKGDIPEGYSVSREKKERFSLILESASTNQTSMYLCASSLIQGYSEAFFGQGTRLTVV.

This clone was observed a handful of times. This sequence joins TRBV11-2 and TRBJ2-2, with D possibly being TRBD1 (6 bases). The V gene's germline CDR1 is SGHAT and CDR2 FQNNGV. This CDR3 is built from 15 residues. Trimming cost V 5 bases and J 8 bases, with 18 bases left between them. CDR3 loop: CASSIPGQPQGELFF. DNA for the CDR3: TGTGCCAGCAGCATACCGGGACAACCTCAGGGGGAGCTGTTTTTT.

This chain links TRBV19 with TRBJ2-7, with 9 bases fitting TRBD1. The CDR3 runs 15 residues. J was trimmed by 2 bases and V by 6 bases; bases with no gene match: 8. From germline, CDR1 is LNHDA and CDR2 SQIVND (reference sequence). The DNA for the CDR3 is TGTGCCAGTAGGACATTGGACAGGGGAACCTACGAGCAGTACTTC. Its protein product is CASRTLDRGTYEQYF.

This chain connects TRBV15 to TRBJ1-3, with D tentatively TRBD1 (6 bases). CDR3 size: 20 residues. Trimming removed 0 bases from V and 1 base from J, with 22 bases in between. Germline V gene lookup returns CDR1 LNHNV and CDR2 YYDKDF (reference sequence). The CDR3 bases are TGTGCCACCAGCAGAGACCTCGGACAGACAAGTACAATATCTGGAAACACCATATATTTT. It translates to CATSRDLGQTSTISGNTIYF.

V is TRBV25-1 and J is TRBJ1-1; 7 bases are shared with TRBD1. The germline gives CDR1 MGHDK, CDR2 SYGVNS. V dropped 6 bases and J dropped 1; count of bases not matched to a gene: 5. The CDR3 totals 14 residues. The CDR3 DNA reads as TGTGCCAGCAGGCCGACAGGGAGGAACACTGAAGCTTTCTTT. Protein product: CASRPTGRNTEAFF.

This chain connects TRBV7-2 to TRBJ1-1, with D unresolved. Trimming stripped 6 bases from V and 8 bases from J, with 19 bases between. Germline lookup yields CDR1 SGHTA and CDR2 FQGNSA. CDR3 length equals 14 residues. The CDR3 DNA sequence: TGTGCCAGCAGTCCTACCCTAACTGGTATCGAAGCTTTCTTT. Translated, it gives CASSPTLTGIEAFF.

The CDR3 DNA reads as TGTGCCAGTAGTATAGCTAACAGGAAAGAGACCCAGTACTTC. It translates to CASSIANRKETQYF. The V and J genes are TRBV19 and TRBJ2-5; D might be TRBD1 (5 bases). Trimming cost V 1 base and J 3 bases, with 9 bases left between them. The CDR3 covers 14 residues. Germline assignment: CDR1 LNHDA and CDR2 SQIVND (reference sequence).

The chain links TRBV18 to TRBJ2-1, with 8 nucleotides matching TRBD2. CDR3 length: 18 amino acids. Germline V lookup: CDR1 KGHSH, CDR2 LQKENI. J gave up 7 bases and V 3 bases, and 17 bases lay outside the gene matches. In nucleotides, the CDR3 is TGTGCCAGCTCACCTCTTACACCTACCGGGAGGGCCGGGAATGAGCAGTTCTTC. Protein product: CASSPLTPTGRAGNEQFF.

V gene TRBV13 combines with J gene TRBJ2-1; D is possibly TRBD1 (6 bases). Germline loops: CDR1 PRHDT, CDR2 FYEKMQ (reference sequence). There are 14 residues in the CDR3. V lost 3 bases to trimming and J lost 0 bases, with 6 bases between them. The CDR3 is CASSFRGSYNEQFF. In nucleotides, the CDR3 is TGTGCCAGCAGCTTCAGGGGCTCCTACAATGAGCAGTTCTTC.

The chain is built from TRBV10-1 and TRBJ1-1; D unclear. The CDR3 runs to 16 residues. Trimming cost V 1 base and J 3 bases, with 15 bases left between them. Germline V gene sequence: CDR1 WNHNN, CDR2 SYGVQD (reference sequence). CDR3 region: CASSEFGRQAYTEAFF. The DNA of the CDR3 is TGCGCCAGCAGTGAGTTCGGCAGGCAGGCGTACACTGAAGCTTTCTTT.

This chain joins TRBV6-5 and TRBJ2-1; tentatively, D is TRBD2 (5 bases). CDR1 is MNHEY, CDR2 SVGAGI, per germline. V was shortened by 7 bases and J by 7 bases, with 17 bases between the two germline ends. This CDR3 comprises 14 residues. CDR3 in amino acids: CASKIGLAGNEQFF. CDR3 sequence (DNA): TGTGCCAGCAAAATTGGGCTAGCCGGGAATGAGCAGTTCTTC.